The 32 T cell receptor beta chains below all came from one sample that was sequenced in a study of molecular identifiers for immune sequencing clone quantification. TCRdb re-analysed the PCR reads in MiXCR, keeping a single row per CDR3 protein. The sample carries around 300,000 distinct CDR3 sequences, roughly 24% recorded once. The sample consisted of naive CD8+ T cells from blood, with Jurkat cell RNA spiked in. Subset in this sample: FACS-sorted CD8+CD4-CCR7+CD45RA+ naive T cells. All receptors derive from a human donor in good health. Some libraries in this study had Jurkat cell RNA spiked in.

This clonotype has more than one count but fewer than ten. One junction end does not reproduce the germline sequence, and a read error may be involved. This rearrangement joins TRBV6-2 or TRBV6-3 to TRBJ1-1; perhaps TRBD1 as D (5 bases). This CDR3 has 14 residues. Germline lookup yields CDR1 MNHEY and CDR2 SVGEGT. In DNA form, the CDR3 reads TGTGCCAGCAGTTATTACAGGACAAACACTAAAGCTTTCTTT. Protein product: CASSYYRTNTKAFF.

This clonotype was found many times. This chain uses TRBV29-1 with TRBJ1-2; D is ambiguous. The CDR3 extends over 11 amino acids. V lost 2 bases and J lost 0, with 1 base in between. Germline V gene data show CDR1 as SQVTM and CDR2 as ANQGSEA. The DNA of the CDR3 is TGCAGCGTTGAAACTAACTATGGCTACACCTTC. Protein: CSVETNYGYTF. The whole variable domain, filled in from reference TRBV29-1 and TRBJ1-2, reads SAVISQKPSRDICQRGTSLTIQCQVDSQVTMMFWYRQQPGQSLTLIATANQGSEATYESGFVIDKFPISRPNLTFSTLTVSNMSPEDSSIYLCSVETNYGYTFGSGTRLTVV.

Many counts were recorded for this clonotype. The J gene is TRBJ2-1, the V gene TRBV30, with 8 bases matching TRBD2. CDR3 size: 12 residues. V shed 5 bases, J shed 16 bases, and the junction held 13 bases outside the gene matches. Germline-derived CDR1 and CDR2 are GTSNPN and SVGIG (reference sequence). The CDR3 loop is CAWLSREGHPFF. DNA of the CDR3: TGTGCCTGGCTAAGCCGGGAGGGCCATCCTTTCTTC.

The chain recombines TRBV10-3 with TRBJ1-5; 10 nucleotides agree with TRBD1. Germline CDR1 and CDR2: ENHRY and SYGVKD. V gave up 4 bases and J gave up 6 bases; unmatched junction bases: 0. The CDR3 totals 13 residues. CDR3 amino acids: CAISGDRGQPQHF. CDR3 coding DNA: TGTGCCATCAGTGGGGACAGGGGTCAGCCCCAGCATTTT.

As to this clonotype: This may be a read error, as it is one base from a much larger clone. The CDR3 does not end in the conserved phenylalanine or tryptophan, so this is likely a read error. The chain couples TRBV19 to TRBJ2-3; no definite D call. The V end lost 3 bases, the J end lost 5 bases, and 15 bases lay between the germline ends. The germline gives CDR1 LNHDA, CDR2 SQIVND (reference sequence). CDR3 length: 15 amino acids. CDR3 nucleotide sequence: TGTGCCAGTAGTATCATCGGCACGGATAAAGATACGCAGTATCTT. Residues: CASSIIGTDKDTQYL.

This clonotype appeared many times. This chain connects TRBV9 to TRBJ2-3; D perhaps matches TRBD2 (6 bases). The CDR3 is 16 residues long. Trimming stripped 0 bases from V and 0 bases from J, with 11 bases between. Germline V gene lookup returns CDR1 SGDLS and CDR2 YYNGEE. The CDR3 loop is CASSVGGGTSTDTQYF. The CDR3 DNA follows: TGTGCCAGCAGCGTAGGTGGGGGGACTAGCACAGATACGCAGTATTTT.

This clonotype was seen at least ten times. J is TRBJ2-1 and V is TRBV7-2; D gene uncertain. Deletions cut 1 base from V and 5 bases from J, with 12 bases between. This CDR3 comprises 15 residues. CDR1 and CDR2 from the germline V gene are SGHTA and FQGNSA. The CDR3 here is CASSLVPLGNNEQFF. The DNA for the CDR3 is TGTGCCAGCAGCTTAGTTCCCCTCGGAAACAATGAGCAGTTCTTC.

The V gene is TRBV6-5, the J gene TRBJ2-5; 7 bases fit TRBD1. The germline gives CDR1 MNHEY, CDR2 SVGAGI. This CDR3 has 14 residues. The junction had 13 bases not matched to a gene; V was cut back by 11 bases and J by 4 bases. CDR3 sequence reads: CADGHRDRGETQYF. In DNA, the CDR3 is TGTGCCGACGGACACCGGGACAGAGGAGAGACCCAGTACTTC.

V usage is TRBV5-1 and J usage is TRBJ2-7; 9 nucleotides match TRBD2. The CDR3 extends over 16 amino acids. The germline V gene has CDR1 SGHRS and CDR2 YFSETQ. Trimming took 5 bases from V and 11 from J; bases not matched to a gene: 20. The CDR3 protein is CASRVGQRGDLSNEYF. DNA of the CDR3: TGCGCCAGCAGGGTTGGGCAGCGGGGGGACCTGTCCAACGAGTACTTC. The full variable domain, in which reference TRBV5-1 and TRBJ2-7 provide the parts outside the CDR3, is KAGVTQTPRYLIKTRGQQVTLSCSPISGHRSVSWYQQTPGQGLQFLFEYFSETQRNKGNFPGRFSGRQFSNSRSEMNVSTLELGDSALYLCASRVGQRGDLSNEYFGPGTRLTVT.

A note on this clonotype: A read error is possible here, since a much larger clone lies one base away. J is TRBJ2-5 and V is TRBV29-1; no definite D call. CDR1 is SQVTM, CDR2 ANQGSEA, per germline. CDR3 length: 14 residues. Here the CDR3 DNA reads TGCAGCGTTGATTCCCCCTCGTACCAAGAGACCCAGCACTTC. It is translated as CSVDSPSYQETQHF.

The chain recombines TRBV27 with TRBJ2-7; 10 nucleotides match TRBD2. The CDR3 spans 17 residues. Germline lookup yields CDR1 MNHEY and CDR2 SMNVEV (reference sequence). The J segment lost 4 bases and the V segment lost 4 bases, leaving 13 bases of the junction unmatched. The CDR3: CASSYEATGTSVYEQYF. In DNA form, the CDR3 reads TGTGCCAGCAGTTATGAGGCAACCGGGACTAGCGTTTACGAGCAGTACTTC.

This clonotype was seen only a few times. The chain is built from TRBV5-4 and TRBJ2-2; tentatively, D is TRBD1 (5 bases). The CDR3 sequence is 12 residues long. Germline V gene sequence: CDR1 SGHNT, CDR2 YYREEE (reference sequence). With 7 bases removed from V and 4 bases from J, the gap between germline ends came to 8 bases. The CDR3 DNA reads as TGTGCCAGCCTGGGGCGCACCGGGGAGCTGTTTTTT. It translates to CASLGRTGELFF.

This clonotype was counted between two and nine times. The V gene is TRBV30, the J gene TRBJ2-3, with TRBD2 matching over 9 bases. V lost 7 bases, J lost 4 bases, and 9 bases stayed unmatched. This CDR3 spans 14 amino acids. Germline V gene sequence: CDR1 GTSNPN, CDR2 SVGIG (reference sequence). The CDR3 loop is CASATSGPADTQYF. The CDR3, as DNA: TGTGCCTCGGCGACTAGCGGCCCCGCAGATACGCAGTATTTT.

J is TRBJ1-4 and V is TRBV11-2; D is undetermined. V was shortened by 7 bases and J by 0 bases, with 12 bases between the two germline ends. The CDR3 sequence is 15 residues long. Germline values: CDR1 SGHAT, CDR2 FQNNGV. The CDR3 coding sequence is TGTGCCAGCACCTTGGAAGGCGCAACTAATGAAAAACTGTTTTTT. Translating it yields CASTLEGATNEKLFF.

As for this clonotype: A clone one base away is much larger, so this may be a read error. The V gene is TRBV6-6, the J gene TRBJ2-4; maybe TRBD1 (6 bases). V shed 6 bases and J shed 0 bases, with 15 bases lying between them. CDR1 and CDR2 (germline): MNHNY, SVGAGI (reference sequence). CDR3 size: 16 residues. The CDR3 nucleotides read TGTGCCAGCAGGGGACCTCAGGGGCTAGCCAAAAACATTCAGTACTTC. Protein sequence: CASRGPQGLAKNIQYF.

This clonotype has more than one count but fewer than ten. Compared with germline, one end of the junction differs, possibly owing to a read error. The chain joins TRBV29-1 to TRBJ2-2; tentatively, D is TRBD1 (6 bases). CDR3 length: 13 amino acids. Germline loops: CDR1 SQVTM, CDR2 ANQGSEA. The CDR3 loop reads CSVVDRRTGELVF. The CDR3 DNA reads as TGCAGCGTTGTTGACAGGCGGACCGGGGAGCTGGTTTTT.

Details on this clonotype: A much larger clone differs by one base, so this may be a read error. The CDR3 nucleotides are TGCAGTGCTAGAGGTCGCCTGAGTGAAGCTTTCTTT. This codes for CSARGRLSEAFF. The chain recombines TRBV20-1 with TRBJ1-1; unclear D gene. The CDR3 is 12 amino acids. CDR1 DFQATT and CDR2 SNEGSKA come from the germline V gene (reference sequence). V was trimmed by 1 base and J by 7 bases, leaving 10 bases between them.

V is TRBV7-9 and J is TRBJ2-5; no definite D call. The CDR3 length is 13 residues. The V gene's germline CDR1 is SEHNR and CDR2 FQNEAQ (reference sequence). Trimming shortened V by 5 bases and J by 5 bases, and 12 bases separated the two germline ends. The CDR3 loop reads CASSATQGETQYF. Here the CDR3 DNA reads TGTGCCAGCAGCGCAACCCAAGGGGAGACCCAGTACTTC. The complete variable domain, with remaining parts taken from reference TRBV7-9 and TRBJ2-5, reads DTGVSQNPRHKITKRGQNVTFRCDPISEHNRLYWYRQTLGQGPEFLTYFQNEAQLEKSRLLSDRFSAERPKGSFSTLEIQRTEQGDSAMYLCASSATQGETQYFGPGTRLLVL.

In its sample, this clonotype was seen many times. The chain recombines TRBV27 with TRBJ1-5; no clear D gene. Germline-derived CDR1 and CDR2 are MNHEY and SMNVEV (reference sequence). CDR3 length: 14 residues. Trimming removed 2 bases from V and 4 bases from J, with 9 bases in between. As DNA, the CDR3 is TGTGCCAGCAGTTTAGGCAGTCCTAATCAGCCCCAGCATTTT. As protein: CASSLGSPNQPQHF.

This clonotype was seen a few times. The chain links TRBV29-1 to TRBJ1-2; 9 bases are a match to TRBD1. The CDR3 extends over 13 amino acids. In germline, CDR1 is SQVTM, CDR2 ANQGSEA. J gave up 8 bases and V 6 bases, and 10 bases lay outside the gene matches. The CDR3 DNA reads TGCAGCGTGCGGACAGGGGCTGTGGAGGGCTACACCTTC. Translating it yields CSVRTGAVEGYTF.

About this clonotype: A much bigger clone sits one base away, suggesting this may be a read error. The chain joins TRBV6-2 or TRBV6-3 to TRBJ1-5; D call uncertain. Per the germline V gene, CDR1 is MNHEY and CDR2 is SVGEGT. This CDR3 comprises 12 residues. This chain's CDR3 is CASEAGNQPQRF. The DNA of the CDR3 is TGTGCCAGCGAGGCAGGCAATCAGCCCCAGCGTTTT.

This clonotype occurred many times. The chain uses TRBV29-1 and TRBJ2-3, with 13 nucleotides matching TRBD2. V gave up 2 bases and J gave up 3 bases; unmatched junction bases: 11. The CDR3 consists of 18 residues. The germline CDR1 and CDR2 sequences are SQVTM and ANQGSEA. In DNA form, the CDR3 reads TGCAGCGTTGAATTGGGAACTAGCGGGGGGGCCAGGACAGATACGCAGTATTTT. Amino acids: CSVELGTSGGARTDTQYF.

This clonotype was detected only a few times. A read error may account for a junction end that differs from germline. The chain joins TRBV7-2 to TRBJ1-4; TRBD1 matches at 9 bases. Germline assignment: CDR1 SGHTA and CDR2 FQGNSA. CDR3 size: 14 residues. As DNA, the CDR3 is TGTGCCAGCAGCCGACAGGGGGTACGGGAAAAACCGTTTTTT. Residues: CASSRQGVREKPFF.

A word on this clonotype: A much larger clone is a single base away; this may be a read error. The chain is built from TRBV12-3 or TRBV12-4 and TRBJ2-3; 9 positions agree with TRBD1. The CDR3 has 15 amino acids. CDR3 in DNA: TGTGCCAGCAGTTCGGACAGGGGAGGCACAGATACGCTGTATTTT. This gives the protein CASSSDRGGTDTLYF.

This clonotype showed up many times. The genes are TRBV23-1 and TRBJ1-5, with 7 nucleotides matching TRBD1. TRBV23-1 is classed as an ORF, of uncertain function. Unmatched junction bases numbered 7, after V lost 4 bases and J lost 7 bases. The CDR3 sequence is 14 residues long. The CDR3 nucleotides are TGCGCCAGCAGTCCCCAACAGGGGAGCCAGCCCCAGCATTTT. It is translated as CASSPQQGSQPQHF.

Ten or more counts support this clonotype. V and J are TRBV4-3 and TRBJ2-7; D gene unclear. V was clipped by 0 bases and J by 7 bases, with 10 bases between them. CDR1 and CDR2 (germline): LGHNA, YSLEER. The CDR3 extends over 13 amino acids. The CDR3 here is CASSQDTGREQYF. CDR3 DNA: TGCGCCAGCAGCCAAGATACCGGACGAGAGCAGTACTTC.

This clonotype was counted many times. The J gene is TRBJ1-1, the V gene TRBV29-1, with D unclear. V lost 3 bases and J lost 7, with 6 bases in between. CDR3 length: 10 residues. Looked up from germline, CDR1 is SQVTM and CDR2 is ANQGSEA. The CDR3 nucleotides are TGCAGCGTTGACCCGGATGAAGCTTTCTTT. This codes for CSVDPDEAFF.

The sample holds a few counts of this clonotype. CDR3 sequence reads: CASRVPHSNQPQHF. The CDR3 nucleotides are TGTGCCAGCAGGGTCCCTCATAGCAATCAGCCCCAGCATTTT. The chain recombines TRBV28 with TRBJ1-5; D ambiguous. From germline, CDR1 is MDHEN and CDR2 SYDVKM. Trimming shortened V by 6 bases and J by 0 bases, and 9 bases separated the two germline ends. The CDR3 contains 14 residues.

This clonotype turned up a few times. No conserved phenylalanine or tryptophan ends this CDR3, so it is likely a read error. In nucleotides, the CDR3 is TGTGCCAGCAGCGTAGATAACACTGAAGCTTTCCTT. Encoded protein: CASSVDNTEAFL. The gene calls are TRBV7-9 and TRBJ1-1; D is unclear. The germline V gene has CDR1 SEHNR and CDR2 FQNEAQ (reference sequence). Trimming removed 5 bases at V and 2 bases at J, with 6 bases between. This CDR3 comprises 12 residues.

V is TRBV27 and J is TRBJ1-1, with 11 bases identical to TRBD1. Germline V gene sequence: CDR1 MNHEY, CDR2 SMNVEV (reference sequence). V was clipped by 8 bases and J by 3 bases; unmatched bases: 5. The CDR3 has 14 residues. The CDR3 DNA reads as TGTGCCAGCTGGGACAGGGGGTTTGACACTGAAGCTTTCTTT. Its translation is CASWDRGFDTEAFF.

In its sample, this clonotype was seen a few times. The V call is TRBV3-1, the J call TRBJ2-7, with 9 bases matching TRBD2. CDR3 size: 16 residues. The germline gives CDR1 LGHDT, CDR2 YNNKEL (reference sequence). Trimming removed 4 bases from V and 0 bases from J; junction bases left unmatched: 7. CDR3 loop: CASSLRTSVSSYEQYF. In DNA, the CDR3 is TGTGCCAGCAGCCTGAGGACTAGCGTTAGCTCCTACGAGCAGTACTTC.

This clonotype was detected many times. The rearrangement joins TRBV5-6 to TRBJ2-3; 11 nucleotides agree with TRBD1. This CDR3 is 16 amino acids long. With 4 bases clipped from V and 8 bases from J, the junction kept 12 bases outside the gene matches. From germline, CDR1 is SGHDT and CDR2 YYEEEE. As DNA, the CDR3 is TGTGCCAGCAGCCAAGGGACAGGGGGTTTGTTGGTTACGCAGTATTTT. Translated: CASSQGTGGLLVTQYF.